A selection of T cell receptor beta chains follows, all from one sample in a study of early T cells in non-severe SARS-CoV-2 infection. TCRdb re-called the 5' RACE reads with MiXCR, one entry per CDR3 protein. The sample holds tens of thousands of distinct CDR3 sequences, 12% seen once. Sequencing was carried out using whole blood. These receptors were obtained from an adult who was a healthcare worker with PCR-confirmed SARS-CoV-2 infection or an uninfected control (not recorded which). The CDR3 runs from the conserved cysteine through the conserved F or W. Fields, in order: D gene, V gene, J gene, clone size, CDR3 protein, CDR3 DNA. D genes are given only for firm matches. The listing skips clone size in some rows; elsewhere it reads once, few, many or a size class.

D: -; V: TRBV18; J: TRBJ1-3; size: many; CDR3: CASSPSGYGNTIYF; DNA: TGTGCCAGCTCACCATCAGGGTACGGAAACACCATATATTTT
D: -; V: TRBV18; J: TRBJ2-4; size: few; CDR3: CASSPPSGAKNIQYF; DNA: TGTGCCAGCTCACCACCTTCAGGGGCCAAAAACATTCAGTACTTC
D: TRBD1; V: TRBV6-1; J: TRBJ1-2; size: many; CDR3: CASRGQGAGNYGYTF; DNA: TGTGCCAGCAGAGGACAGGGGGCCGGTAACTATGGCTACACCTTC
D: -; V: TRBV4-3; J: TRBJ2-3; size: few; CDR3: CASSQGLSGETSTDTQYF; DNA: TGCGCCAGCAGCCAAGGTTTAAGCGGAGAAACTAGCACAGATACGCAGTATTTT
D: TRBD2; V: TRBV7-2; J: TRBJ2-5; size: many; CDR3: CASSPGLAGTEETQYF; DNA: TGTGCCAGCAGCCCGGGACTAGCGGGGACGGAAGAGACCCAGTACTTC
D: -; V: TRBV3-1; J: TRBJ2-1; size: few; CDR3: CASSQEGTSLNEQFF; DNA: TGTGCCAGCAGCCAAGAAGGGACTTCCCTAAATGAGCAGTTCTTC
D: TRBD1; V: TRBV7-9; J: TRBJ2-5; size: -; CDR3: CASSDRARETQYF; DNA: TGTGCCAGCAGCGACAGGGCTCGCGAGACCCAGTACTTC
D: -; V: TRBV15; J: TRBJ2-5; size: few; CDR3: CATSREGYQETQYF; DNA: TGTGCCACCAGCAGAGAGGGCTATCAAGAGACCCAGTACTTC
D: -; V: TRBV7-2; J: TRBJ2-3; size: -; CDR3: CASSLGRTQYF; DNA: TGTGCCAGCAGCTTAGGTAGAACGCAGTATTTT
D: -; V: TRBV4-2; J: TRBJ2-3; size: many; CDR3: CASRRTHGNGDTQYF; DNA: TGTGCCAGCAGACGGACCCACGGGAATGGCGATACGCAGTATTTT
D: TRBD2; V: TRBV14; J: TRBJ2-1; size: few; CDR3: CASSQLAGLYNEQFF; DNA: TGTGCCAGCAGCCAACTAGCGGGGTTATACAATGAGCAGTTCTTC
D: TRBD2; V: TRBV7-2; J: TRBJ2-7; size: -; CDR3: CASSLEWTSGTYEQYF; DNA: TGTGCCAGCAGCCTAGAGTGGACTAGCGGTACCTACGAGCAGTACTTC
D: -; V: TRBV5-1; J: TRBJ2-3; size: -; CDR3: CASSLEQYTDTQYF; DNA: TGCGCCAGCAGCTTGGAGCAATACACAGATACGCAGTATTTT
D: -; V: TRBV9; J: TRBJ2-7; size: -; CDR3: CASSATGGGYEQYF; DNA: TGTGCCAGCAGCGCTACGGGGGGCGGCTACGAGCAGTACTTC
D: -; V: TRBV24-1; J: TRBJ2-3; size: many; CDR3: CATSVGRDPTDTQYF; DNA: TGTGCCACCAGTGTGGGACGGGATCCCACAGATACGCAGTATTTT
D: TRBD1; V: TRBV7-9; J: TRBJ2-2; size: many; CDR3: CASSYRGLNTGELFF; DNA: TGTGCCAGCAGCTACAGGGGCCTGAACACCGGGGAGCTGTTTTTT
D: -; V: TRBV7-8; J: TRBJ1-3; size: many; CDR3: CASSLGTAGNTIYF; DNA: TGTGCCAGCAGCTTAGGGACAGCTGGAAACACCATATATTTT
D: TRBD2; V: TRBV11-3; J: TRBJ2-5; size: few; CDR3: CASSRGLAGPETQYF; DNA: TGTGCCAGCAGCCGGGGACTAGCGGGGCCAGAGACCCAGTACTTC
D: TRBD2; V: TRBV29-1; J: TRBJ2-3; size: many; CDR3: CSVGGGRTDTQYF; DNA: TGCAGCGTCGGGGGGGGACGCACAGATACGCAGTATTTT
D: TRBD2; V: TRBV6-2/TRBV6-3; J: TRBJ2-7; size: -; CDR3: CASSYSASGVYEQYF; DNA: TGTGCCAGCAGTTACTCGGCTAGCGGGGTCTACGAGCAGTACTTC
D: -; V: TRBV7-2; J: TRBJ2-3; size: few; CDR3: CASSPTPYTDTQYF; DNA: TGTGCCAGCAGCCCCACACCCTACACAGATACGCAGTATTTT
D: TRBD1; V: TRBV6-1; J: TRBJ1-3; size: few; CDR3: CASSPLLQGARTGNTIYF; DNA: TGTGCCAGCAGTCCACTTCTACAGGGGGCGCGGACTGGAAACACCATATATTTT
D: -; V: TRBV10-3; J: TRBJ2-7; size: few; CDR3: CATSGSSSYEQYF; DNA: TGTGCCACAAGCGGGTCAAGCTCCTACGAGCAGTACTTC
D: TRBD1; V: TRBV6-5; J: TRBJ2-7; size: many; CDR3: CASSYSRDRRGLGEQYF; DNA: TGTGCCAGCAGTTACTCGAGGGATCGCAGGGGGCTTGGAGAGCAGTACTTC
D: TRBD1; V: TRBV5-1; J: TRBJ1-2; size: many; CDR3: CASSLALGQGASGYTF; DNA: TGCGCCAGCAGCTTGGCATTGGGACAGGGGGCAAGTGGCTACACCTTC
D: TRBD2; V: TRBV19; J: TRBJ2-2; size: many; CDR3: CASSRLAGNTGELFF; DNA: TGTGCCAGTAGTCGACTAGCGGGGAACACCGGGGAGCTGTTTTTT
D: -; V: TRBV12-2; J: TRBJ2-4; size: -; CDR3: CASRPPGPYPLAKNIQYF; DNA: TGTGCAAGTCGCCCGCCTGGGCCCTATCCGTTAGCCAAAAACATTCAGTACTTC
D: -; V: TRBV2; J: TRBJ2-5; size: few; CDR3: CATGRTQETQYF; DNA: TGTGCCACCGGACGGACGCAAGAGACCCAGTACTTC
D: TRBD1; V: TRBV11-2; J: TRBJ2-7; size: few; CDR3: CASSRSWDRVAYEQYF; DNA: TGTGCCAGCAGCCGAAGTTGGGACAGGGTAGCCTACGAGCAGTACTTC
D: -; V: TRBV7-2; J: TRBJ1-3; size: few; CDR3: CASSLSEGISGNTIYF; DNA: TGTGCCAGCAGCTTATCAGAGGGGATCTCTGGAAACACCATATATTTT
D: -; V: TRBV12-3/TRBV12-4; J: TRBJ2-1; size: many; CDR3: CASGLFHEQFF; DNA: TGTGCCAGCGGGCTTTTCCATGAGCAGTTCTTC
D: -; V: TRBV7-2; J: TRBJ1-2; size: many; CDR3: CASSPGGSRLGYTF; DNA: TGTGCCAGCAGCCCCGGGGGCAGCCGGCTTGGCTACACCTTC
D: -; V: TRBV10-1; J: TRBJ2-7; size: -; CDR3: CASSGKYGQSREQYF; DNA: TGCGCCAGCAGTGGAAAATACGGACAGTCCCGCGAGCAGTACTTC
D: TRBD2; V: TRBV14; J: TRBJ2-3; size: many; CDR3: CASSQLAGADTQYF; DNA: TGTGCCAGCAGCCAATTAGCGGGAGCTGATACGCAGTATTTT
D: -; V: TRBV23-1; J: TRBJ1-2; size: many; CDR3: CASVWAKGYDYGYTF; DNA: TGCGCCAGCGTCTGGGCCAAGGGTTATGACTATGGCTACACCTTC
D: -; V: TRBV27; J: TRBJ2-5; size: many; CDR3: CAIGSLETQYF; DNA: TGTGCCATCGGGTCCCTAGAGACCCAGTACTTC
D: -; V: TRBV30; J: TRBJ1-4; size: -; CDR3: CAWRVTPLVNEKLFF; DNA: TGTGCCTGGAGAGTTACCCCGCTGGTTAATGAAAAACTGTTTTTT
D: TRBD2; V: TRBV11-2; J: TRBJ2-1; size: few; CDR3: CASSPRGGPHNEQFF; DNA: TGTGCCAGCTCCCCTCGCGGGGGGCCACACAATGAGCAGTTCTTC
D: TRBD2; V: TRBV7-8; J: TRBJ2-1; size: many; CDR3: CASSFDGGVYNEQFF; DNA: TGTGCCAGCAGCTTTGACGGGGGGGTTTACAATGAGCAGTTCTTC
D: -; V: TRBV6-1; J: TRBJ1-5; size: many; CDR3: CASSDRARQPQLF; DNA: TGTGCCAGCAGTGACAGGGCTCGGCAGCCCCAGCTTTTT
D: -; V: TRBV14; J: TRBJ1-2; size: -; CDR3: CASSRGHNYGYTF; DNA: TGTGCCAGCAGCCGAGGACACAACTATGGCTACACCTTC
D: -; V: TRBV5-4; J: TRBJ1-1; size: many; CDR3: CASSLEQNTEAFF; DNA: TGTGCCAGCAGCTTGGAACAGAACACTGAAGCTTTCTTT
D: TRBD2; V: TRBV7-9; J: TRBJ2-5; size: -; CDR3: CASSLLPSGSAYQETQYF; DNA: TGTGCCAGCAGCTTACTGCCTAGCGGGAGTGCATACCAAGAGACCCAGTACTTC
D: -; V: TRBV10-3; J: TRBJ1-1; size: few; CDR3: CAISEYQGVLNTEAFF; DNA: TGTGCCATCAGTGAGTATCAGGGAGTCTTGAACACTGAAGCTTTCTTT
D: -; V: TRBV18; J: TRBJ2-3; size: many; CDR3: CASSPDVRVLDTQYF; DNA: TGTGCCAGCTCACCCGATGTGAGGGTTCTAGATACGCAGTATTTT
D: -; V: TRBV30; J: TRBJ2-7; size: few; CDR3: CAWSPHPSYEQYF; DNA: TGTGCCTGGAGCCCCCACCCATCCTACGAGCAGTACTTC
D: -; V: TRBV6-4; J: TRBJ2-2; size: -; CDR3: CASSDSSTGELFF; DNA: TGTGCCAGCAGTGACTCGTCCACCGGGGAGCTGTTTTTT
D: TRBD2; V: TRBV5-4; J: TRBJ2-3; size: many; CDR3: CASSLRAGGFTDTQYF; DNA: TGTGCCAGCAGCCTACGAGCGGGAGGGTTCACAGATACGCAGTATTTT
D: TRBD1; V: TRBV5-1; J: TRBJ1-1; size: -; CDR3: CASSLEAGGEAFF; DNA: TGCGCCAGCAGCTTGGAGGCAGGGGGTGAAGCTTTCTTT
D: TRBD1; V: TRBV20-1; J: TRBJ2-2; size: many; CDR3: CSARDGTGNTGELFF; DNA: TGCAGTGCTAGAGATGGGACAGGGAACACCGGGGAGCTGTTTTTT